This T cell receptor (beta chain) was found in a study of shared clonotypes between healthy human individuals. Healthy HIV-negative adults without recent acute infections or vaccinations served as donors. Every contributor of samples was a Caucasian grown-up residing in Nashville, Tennessee. Germline loops: CDR1 SGHDN, CDR2 FVKESK. V was shortened by 0 bases and J by 4 bases, with 12 bases between the two germline ends. This CDR3 comprises 16 residues. Per sorted-subset replicate PCR, input was about 180 ng DNA, representing some 30,000 T cell genomes. Generated by immunoSEQ multiplex PCR, the TCRdb table keeps only in-frame clones and is missing some. The sample has roughly 1.5 million clones, approximately 98% seen once.

The receptor was isolated from a man aged 25-45 years in good health. J is TRBJ2-2 and V is TRBV14, with D hard to call. The specimen was naive CD4+ T cells sorted from blood. Subset of the sample: CD45RA+ positively selected. The CDR3 DNA reads TGTGCCAGCAGCCAAGATTGGCAGCTCCCCACCGGGGAGCTGTTTTTT. Its protein product is CASSQDWQLPTGELFF.